The source of this T cell receptor beta chain is a study of T-cell reconstitution after alpha-beta-depleted transplantation in children. Library preparation (for TCRbeta) was performed with unique molecular identifiers. MiXCR was run by TCRdb on the PCR reads, yielding one entry per CDR3 protein. The profile shows just under 350,000 distinct CDR3 sequences, 15% to 20% of them singletons. This clonotype was counted ten times or more. What it recognizes is unknown. V lost 2 bases and J lost 2, with 13 bases in between. Germline-derived CDR1 and CDR2 are MDHEN and SYDVKM. The CDR3 is made up of 16 amino acids. Study-wide results and limits: Several hundred expanded graft clones reportedly were the source of alpha-beta T cells about two months after transplant. Diversity and T-cell counts at one year after transplant derived mostly from new T cells.

The chain is built from TRBV28 and TRBJ2-1, with D perhaps matching TRBD2 (6 bases). The sample consisted of PBMCs, mostly from graft donor cells, taken 360 days after TCRalphabeta/CD19-depleted stem cell transplant. The sequence derives from a male patient between 2 and 10 years old who had a stem cell transplant for acute lymphoblastic leukemia, so the T cells may come from the graft donor. Here the CDR3 reads CASSLNGRGAYNEQFF. Here the CDR3 DNA reads TGTGCCAGCAGTTTAAACGGGAGAGGAGCCTACAATGAGCAGTTCTTC.